Below, 10 T cell receptor beta chains from the same sample are listed, as sequenced in a study of cytomegalovirus exposure and HLA in healthy donors. With 60 Vbeta and 13 Jbeta primers, the PCR was carried out. The table came from immunoSEQ multiplex PCR; TCRdb's copy has only in-frame clones and leaves some out. The sample carries about 120,000 clones, approximately 77% recorded once. Source material: PBMCs. The receptors originated from a man in his fifties in good health and CMV-seropositive.

The chain recombines TRBV29-1 with TRBJ2-6, with 8 bases fitting TRBD1. Losses at the gene ends were 5 bases for V and 0 bases for J; bases not matched to a gene: 12. Per germline, CDR1 SQVTM and CDR2 ANQGSEA. The CDR3 has 18 amino acids. The CDR3 is CSVLIRDRTSSGANVLTF. The CDR3 DNA sequence: TGCAGCGTTCTCATCCGGGACAGGACCTCCTCTGGGGCCAACGTCCTGACTTTC.

The chain employs TRBV29-1 and TRBJ2-3; 9 bases align to TRBD2. CDR3 length equals 13 residues. Germline CDR1 reads SQVTM; CDR2 reads ANQGSEA. The ends lost 6 bases at V and 0 bases at J; junction bases unmatched: 1. The CDR3 here is CSVGLASTDTQYF. CDR3 DNA sequence: TGCAGCGTCGGACTAGCGAGCACAGATACGCAGTATTTT.

The CDR3 sequence is CASSFGLADSHEQYF. The CDR3 bases are TGTGCCAGCAGCTTCGGACTAGCGGACTCTCACGAGCAGTACTTC. The chain combines TRBV7-6 with TRBJ2-7, with 10 bases that match TRBD2. Looked up from germline, CDR1 is SGHVS and CDR2 is FNYEAQ. Trimming removed 3 bases from V and 5 bases from J; junction bases left unmatched: 7. The CDR3 loop spans 15 amino acids.

The V call is TRBV5-1, the J call TRBJ2-2, with TRBD1 matching 8 bases. Trimming took 3 bases from V and 2 from J; bases not matched to a gene: 6. CDR1 is SGHRS and CDR2 is YFSETQ in the germline V gene. There are 16 residues in the CDR3. As DNA, the CDR3 is TGCGCCAGCAGCTATCGACAGGGGACCAACACCGGGGAGCTGTTTTTT. It is translated as CASSYRQGTNTGELFF.

In this sample, this clone turned up a few times. The rearrangement joins TRBV11-3 to TRBJ2-2; D gene uncertain. The CDR3 totals 15 residues. Germline CDR1 reads SGHNT; CDR2 reads YENEEA. With 4 bases removed from V and 7 bases from J, the gap between germline ends came to 16 bases. CDR3 bases: TGTGCCAGCAGCTACCTAGGAACCTCGGGCGGGGAGCTGTTTTTT. Translating gives CASSYLGTSGGELFF.

The rearrangement uses TRBV5-1 and TRBJ2-5; tentative D call: TRBD2 (5 bases). Germline V gene lookup returns CDR1 SGHRS and CDR2 YFSETQ. The CDR3 totals 13 residues. Trimming stripped 7 bases from V and 4 bases from J, with 14 bases between. CDR3 nucleotides: TGCGCCAGCCTCAGAGGGCCAGGAGAGACCCAGTACTTC. Its protein is CASLRGPGETQYF.

The rearrangement joins TRBV7-9 to TRBJ2-1; the D gene is possibly TRBD1 (6 bases). The CDR3 loop spans 15 amino acids. Trimming took 3 bases from V and 5 from J, leaving 14 bases between them. Per the germline V gene, CDR1 is SEHNR and CDR2 is FQNEAQ (reference sequence). The CDR3 spells CASSFSSGTNNEQFF. The CDR3 coding sequence is TGTGCCAGCAGCTTTAGCTCCGGGACAAACAATGAGCAGTTCTTC.

The chain couples TRBV2 to TRBJ2-7; 7 nucleotides align to TRBD2. Unmatched junction bases numbered 14, after V lost 8 bases and J lost 4 bases. The germline gives CDR1 SNHLY, CDR2 FYNNEI. CDR3 length: 15 amino acids. CDR3 in DNA: TGTGCCAGCCGGACCGACGGGACTATTCTATACGAGCAGTACTTC. This codes for CASRTDGTILYEQYF.

This sequence joins TRBV2 and TRBJ2-7, with 9 bases identical to TRBD2. The CDR3 is made up of 15 amino acids. The germline CDR1 and CDR2 sequences are SNHLY and FYNNEI. V shed 7 bases and J 0 bases; nucleotides not matched to a gene: 7. CDR3: CASTPGGGGSYEQYF. DNA of the CDR3: TGTGCCAGCACACCTGGCGGGGGGGGCTCCTACGAGCAGTACTTC.

Written as DNA, the CDR3 is TGTGCCACCAGCAGAGATCGGGCGGCGGGGGGACTGTTTTTT. Amino acid sequence: CATSRDRAAGGLFF. This chain connects TRBV15 to TRBJ1-4, with D maybe TRBD1 (5 bases). The CDR3 is 14 residues long. Germline CDR1 and CDR2: LNHNV and YYDKDF (reference sequence). V gave up 0 bases and J gave up 13 bases, with 15 bases separating them. Looking up the rest from reference TRBV15 and TRBJ1-4 gives the full variable domain: DAMVIQNPRYQVTQFGKPVTLSCSQTLNHNVMYWYQQKSSQAPKLLFHYYDKDFNNEADTPDNFQSRRPNTSFCFLDIRSPGLGDTAMYLCATSRDRAAGGLFFGSGTQLSVL.